This T cell receptor beta chain was captured by sequencing in a study of CD8 T cells in ankylosing spondylitis (dated by TCRdb to the late 2010s). Concerning the study at large: The study profiled T cell receptor beta repertoires in healthy donors and ankylosing spondylitis patients to find disease-linked TCR variants. Peripheral blood samples were taken, and synovial fluid was additionally collected from ankylosing spondylitis patients. The full study cohort comprised 20 to 30 ankylosing spondylitis patients and 110 or so healthy donors.

The study at large found these results: The disease-linked clones had a CD8+ phenotype and were found at relatively low frequencies in peripheral blood. Blood from ankylosing spondylitis patients appeared to be characterized by a TCR beta motif composed of several highly homologous amino acid variants. The disease-linked clones were reported as significantly enriched in matched synovial fluid samples from ankylosing spondylitis patients. Some of the motif variants had been reported before in the synovial fluid and blood of reactive arthritis patients, a finding that suggests common disease-initiation mechanisms.

CDR1 DFQATT and CDR2 SNEGSKA were looked up in the germline V gene (reference sequence). Spanning cysteine to phenylalanine, the CDR3 consists of 17 amino acids. Only the CDR3 portion is preserved as DNA: 51 bases, with reading frame beginning at the first base. V loses 2 bases at its end and J loses 0 bases; junction bases beyond the gene matches: 6. In regard to this clonotype: The specificity of this receptor is unknown. There are no base qualities to consult, and no much larger clone falls within one base.

TCRdb records Illumina HiSeq 2500 as the sequencer. Quantitative 5'-RACE with molecular barcodes was used to prepare TCR beta libraries. Turning to the authors' computational methods: To identify disease-linked TCR variants, a new computational method was used, one built on a probabilistic model of VDJ rearrangement. The public reads were reanalyzed by TCRdb: fastp trimming at Q25, MiXCR alignment, in-frame beta chains only. Entries that share a CDR3 protein sequence are merged under the most common genes and DNA. The V and J calls follow TCRdb's processing rather than the paper's. The sample table records around 480,000 distinct CDR3 sequences; 17% of these occur just once. 0.85% to 1.3% of the sample is in the top ten clones.

The chain couples TRBV20-1 to TRBJ2-3; 12 central bases correspond to TRBD2. The sequence was obtained from a male donor with ankylosing spondylitis. The sequencing sample was made of blood, either unsorted or a sorted T cell fraction (not recorded which). CDR3 loop: CSARRLAGGPSTDTQYF. The sequenced DNA is TGCAGTGCTAGACGCCTAGCGGGAGGGCCTAGCACAGATACGCAGTATTTT.